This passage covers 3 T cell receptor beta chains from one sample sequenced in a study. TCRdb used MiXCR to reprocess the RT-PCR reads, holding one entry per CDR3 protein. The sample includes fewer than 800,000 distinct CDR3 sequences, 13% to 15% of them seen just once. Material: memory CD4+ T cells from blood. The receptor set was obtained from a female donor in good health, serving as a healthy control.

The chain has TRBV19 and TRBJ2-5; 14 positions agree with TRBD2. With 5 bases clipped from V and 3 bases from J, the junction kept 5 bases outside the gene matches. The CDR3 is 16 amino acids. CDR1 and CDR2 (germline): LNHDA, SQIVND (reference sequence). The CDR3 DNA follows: TGTGCCAGTAGTCACCTGGGACTAGCGGGAGAAGAGACCCAGTACTTC. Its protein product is CASSHLGLAGEETQYF.

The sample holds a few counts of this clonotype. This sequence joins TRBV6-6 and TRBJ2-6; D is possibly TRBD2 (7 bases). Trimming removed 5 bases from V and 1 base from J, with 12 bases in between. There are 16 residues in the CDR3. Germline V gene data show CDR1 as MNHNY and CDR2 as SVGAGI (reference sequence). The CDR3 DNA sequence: TGTGCCAGCAGTGGGGGGGGCATTTCTGGGGCCAACGTCCTGACTTTC. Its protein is CASSGGGISGANVLTF.

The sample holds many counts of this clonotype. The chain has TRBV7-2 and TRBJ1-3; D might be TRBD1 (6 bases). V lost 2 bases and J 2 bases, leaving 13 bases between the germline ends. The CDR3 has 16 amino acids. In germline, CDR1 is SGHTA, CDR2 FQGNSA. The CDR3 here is CASSLSGGLAGNTIYF. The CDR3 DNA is TGTGCCAGCAGCTTAAGTGGGGGGCTGGCTGGAAACACCATATATTTT.